This T cell receptor beta chain is drawn from a study of T cells in localized non-small cell lung cancer. Notes on the study in general: Density of T cells in blood, when higher, went with longer overall survival. Uninvolved adjacent lung had higher T cell clonality than tumor and all other tissues. Sequencing was limited to one tumor region, leaving the possibility of heterogeneity open. Of the top 100 tumor clones, median about 53 were in adjacent lung, more than 25 among its top 100.

Profiling relied on immunoSEQ multiplex PCR, and the TCRdb table lists in-frame clones only, not all of them. This table holds 2,100 or so clones, around 26% found once. V gave up 7 bases and J gave up 5 bases; unmatched junction bases: 7. This CDR3 region has 14 residues. Germline CDR1 reads SNHLY; CDR2 reads FYNNEI. Of note for this clone: The antigen is not known.

V is TRBV2 and J is TRBJ2-5; 10 bases are a match to TRBD1. The sequence was obtained from a woman aged 40-70 years with stage I lung adenocarcinoma. The sequencing used normal lung tissue next to the tumor, collected before any cancer treatment. The CDR3 DNA follows: TGTGCCAGCACCCCGGACAGGGGGTTGGAGACCCAGTACTTC. Its translation is CASTPDRGLETQYF.